Here is one TCR beta chain with its context. What it binds is not known. These data belong to a study of blood T cells in healthy people across ages. The study, taken as a whole, reports: The CMV status of each donor remained undetermined, and this could have confounded shifts in expanded clonotypes.

This CDR3 has 13 residues. The V gene's germline CDR1 is DFQATT and CDR2 SNEGSKA (reference sequence). Trimming stripped 5 bases from V and 10 bases from J, with 18 bases between. All donors came from Russia, were Caucasian and healthy, and spanned ages roughly 6 to 95. Total RNA was isolated from each sample in quantities of at least 6 micrograms. Next came a second PCR, run for 7 to 11 cycles, which used a sample-barcoded 5' primer along with a J-beta primer mix. All cDNA molecules were each tagged by a template-switch adaptor with 12 random nucleotides. TCRdb called the 5' RACE reads again in MiXCR, with one record for every CDR3 protein. This table holds hundreds of thousands of distinct CDR3 sequences, roughly 43% found once.

This TCR was sampled from a young man in good health. The source material was blood. The chain links TRBV20-1 to TRBJ2-4, with D possibly matching TRBD1 (5 bases). In DNA, the CDR3 is TGCAGTGCTTATCAGACAGAAAGGGATATTCAGTACTTC. This gives the protein CSAYQTERDIQYF.